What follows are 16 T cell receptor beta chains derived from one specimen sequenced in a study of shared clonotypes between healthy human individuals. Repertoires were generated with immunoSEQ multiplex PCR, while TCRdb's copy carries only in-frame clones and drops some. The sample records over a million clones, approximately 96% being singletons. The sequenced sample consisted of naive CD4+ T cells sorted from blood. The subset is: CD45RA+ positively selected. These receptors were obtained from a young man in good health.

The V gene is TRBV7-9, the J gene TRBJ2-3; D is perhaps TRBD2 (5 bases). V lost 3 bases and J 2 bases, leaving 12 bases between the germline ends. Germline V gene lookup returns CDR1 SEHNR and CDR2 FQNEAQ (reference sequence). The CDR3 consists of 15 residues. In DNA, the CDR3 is TGTGCCAGCAGCTTGGGAGCGGCCATCACAGATACGCAGTATTTT. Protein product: CASSLGAAITDTQYF.

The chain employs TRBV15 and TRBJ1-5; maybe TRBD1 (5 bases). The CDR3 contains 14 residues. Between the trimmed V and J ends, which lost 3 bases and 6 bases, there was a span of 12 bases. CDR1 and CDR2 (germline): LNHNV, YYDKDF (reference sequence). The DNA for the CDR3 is TGTGCCACCAGCAGTCAGGCAGGGAGTCAGCCCCAGCATTTT. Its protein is CATSSQAGSQPQHF.

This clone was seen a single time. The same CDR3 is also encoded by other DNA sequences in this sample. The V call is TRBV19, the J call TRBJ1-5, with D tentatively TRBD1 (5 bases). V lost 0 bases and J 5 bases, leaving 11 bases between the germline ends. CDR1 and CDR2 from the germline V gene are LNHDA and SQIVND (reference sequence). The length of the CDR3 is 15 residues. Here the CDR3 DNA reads TGTGCCAGTAGTATAGATCTAGGCAGGGATCAGCCCCAGCATTTT. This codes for CASSIDLGRDQPQHF.

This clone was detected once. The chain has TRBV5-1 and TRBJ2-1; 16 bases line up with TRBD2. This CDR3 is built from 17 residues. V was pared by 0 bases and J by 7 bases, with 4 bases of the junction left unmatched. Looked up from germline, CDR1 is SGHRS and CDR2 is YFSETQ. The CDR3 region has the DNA TGCGCCAGCAGCTTGGCCCAGGGACTAGCGGGAGGGAATGAGCAGTTCTTC. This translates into CASSLAQGLAGGNEQFF.

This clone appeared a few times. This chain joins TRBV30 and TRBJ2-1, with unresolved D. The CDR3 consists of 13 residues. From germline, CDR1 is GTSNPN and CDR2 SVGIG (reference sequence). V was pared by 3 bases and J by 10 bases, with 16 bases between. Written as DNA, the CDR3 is TGTGCCTGGAGCGGTTTGTGGGATGGGGAGCAGTTCTTC. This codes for CAWSGLWDGEQFF. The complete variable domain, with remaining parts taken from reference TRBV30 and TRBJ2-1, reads SQTIHQWPATLVQPVGSPLSLECTVEGTSNPNLYWYRQAAGRGLQLLFYSVGIGQISSEVPQNLSASRPQDRQFILSSKKLLLSDSGFYLCAWSGLWDGEQFFGPGTRLTVL.

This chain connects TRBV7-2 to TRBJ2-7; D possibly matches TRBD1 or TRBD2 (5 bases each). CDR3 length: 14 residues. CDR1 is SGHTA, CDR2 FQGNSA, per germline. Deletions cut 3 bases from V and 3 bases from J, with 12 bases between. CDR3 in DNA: TGTGCCAGCAGCTTCCGGGACCCCCTCTACGAGCAGTACTTC. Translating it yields CASSFRDPLYEQYF.

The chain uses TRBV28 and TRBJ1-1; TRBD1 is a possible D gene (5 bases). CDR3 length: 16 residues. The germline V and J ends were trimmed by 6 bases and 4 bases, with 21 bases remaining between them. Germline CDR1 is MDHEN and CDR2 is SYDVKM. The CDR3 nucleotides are TGTGCCAGCAGCAACAGGATTTCGAGTCTGGGCACTGAAGCTTTCTTT. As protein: CASSNRISSLGTEAFF.

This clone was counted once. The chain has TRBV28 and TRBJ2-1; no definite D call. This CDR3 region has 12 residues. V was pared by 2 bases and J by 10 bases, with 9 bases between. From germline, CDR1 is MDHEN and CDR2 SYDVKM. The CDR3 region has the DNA TGTGCCAGCAGTTTAGGTTCTCAGGAGCAGTTCTTC. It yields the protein CASSLGSQEQFF.

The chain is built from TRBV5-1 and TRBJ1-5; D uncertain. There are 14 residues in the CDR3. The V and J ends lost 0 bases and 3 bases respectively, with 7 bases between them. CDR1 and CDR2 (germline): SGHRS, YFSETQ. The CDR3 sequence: CASSLGEFNQPQHF. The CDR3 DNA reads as TGCGCCAGCAGCTTGGGAGAATTCAATCAGCCCCAGCATTTT.

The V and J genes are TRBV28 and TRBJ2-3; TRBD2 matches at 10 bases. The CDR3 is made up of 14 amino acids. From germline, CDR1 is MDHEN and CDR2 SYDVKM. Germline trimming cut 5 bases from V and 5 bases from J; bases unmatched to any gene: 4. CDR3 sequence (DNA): TGTGCCAGCAGTCCCGGGACTAGCGTAGATACGCAGTATTTT. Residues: CASSPGTSVDTQYF.

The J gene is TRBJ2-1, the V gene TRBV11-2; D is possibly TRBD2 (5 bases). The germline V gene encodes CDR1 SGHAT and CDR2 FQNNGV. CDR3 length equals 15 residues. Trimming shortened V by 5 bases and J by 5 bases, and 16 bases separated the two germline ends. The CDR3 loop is CASSPLKGVNNEQFF. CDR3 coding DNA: TGTGCCAGCAGCCCACTGAAGGGAGTGAACAATGAGCAGTTCTTC.

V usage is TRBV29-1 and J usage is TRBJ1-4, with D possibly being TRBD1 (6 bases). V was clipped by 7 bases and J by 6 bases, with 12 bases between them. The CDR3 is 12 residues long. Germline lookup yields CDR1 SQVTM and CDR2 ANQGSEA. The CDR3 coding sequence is TGCAGCGCCACAGGGAGGGATGAAAAACTGTTTTTT. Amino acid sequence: CSATGRDEKLFF.

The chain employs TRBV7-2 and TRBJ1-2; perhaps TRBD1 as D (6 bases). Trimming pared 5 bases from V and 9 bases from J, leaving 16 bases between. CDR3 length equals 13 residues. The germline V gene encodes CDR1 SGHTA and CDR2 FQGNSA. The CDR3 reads CASSPGQLISYTF. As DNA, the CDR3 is TGTGCCAGCAGCCCCGGACAGTTAATCAGCTACACCTTC.

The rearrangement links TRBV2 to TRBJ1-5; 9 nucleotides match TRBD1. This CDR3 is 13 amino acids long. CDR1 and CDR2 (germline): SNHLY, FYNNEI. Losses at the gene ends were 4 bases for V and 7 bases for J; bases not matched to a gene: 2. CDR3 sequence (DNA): TGTGCCAGCAGTGGACAGGGGGGCCAGCCCCAGCATTTT. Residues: CASSGQGGQPQHF.

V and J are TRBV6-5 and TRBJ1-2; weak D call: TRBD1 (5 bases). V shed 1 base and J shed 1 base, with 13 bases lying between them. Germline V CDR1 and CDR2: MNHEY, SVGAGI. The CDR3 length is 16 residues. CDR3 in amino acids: CASSYFGQGYNYGYTF. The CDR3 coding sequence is TGTGCCAGCAGTTACTTCGGTCAGGGCTATAACTATGGCTACACCTTC.

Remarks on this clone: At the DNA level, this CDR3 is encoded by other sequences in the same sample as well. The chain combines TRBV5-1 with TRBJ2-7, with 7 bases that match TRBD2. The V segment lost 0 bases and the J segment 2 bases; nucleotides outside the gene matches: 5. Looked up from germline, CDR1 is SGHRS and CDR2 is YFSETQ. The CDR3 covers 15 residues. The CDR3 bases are TGCGCCAGCAGCTTGGGACTAGCTCTAACCTACGAGCAGTACTTC. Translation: CASSLGLALTYEQYF.